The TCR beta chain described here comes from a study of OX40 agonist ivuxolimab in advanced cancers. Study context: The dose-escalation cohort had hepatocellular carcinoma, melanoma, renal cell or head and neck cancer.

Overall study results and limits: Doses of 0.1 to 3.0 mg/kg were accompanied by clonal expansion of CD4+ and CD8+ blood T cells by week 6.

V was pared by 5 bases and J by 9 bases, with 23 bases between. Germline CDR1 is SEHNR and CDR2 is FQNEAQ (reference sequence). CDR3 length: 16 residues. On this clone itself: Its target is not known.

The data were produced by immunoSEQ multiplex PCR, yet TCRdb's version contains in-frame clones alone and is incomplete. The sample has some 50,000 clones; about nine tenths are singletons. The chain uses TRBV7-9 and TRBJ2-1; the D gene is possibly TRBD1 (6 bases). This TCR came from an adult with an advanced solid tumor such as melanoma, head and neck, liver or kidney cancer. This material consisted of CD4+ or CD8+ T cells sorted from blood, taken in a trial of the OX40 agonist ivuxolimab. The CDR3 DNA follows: TGTGCCAGCAGCACCCAAAGGGGGACCCTCGACGGTGAGCAGTTCTTC. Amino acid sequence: CASSTQRGTLDGEQFF.